The source of this T cell receptor beta chain is a study of prognosis after radiotherapy for stage I lung cancer (dated by TCRdb to 2020 to 2023). In the study overall: Between early 2018 and early 2019, over 15 patients with stage I NSCLC were enrolled in Nanjing, China. Approximately 14 of the patients presented with newly diagnosed primary stage I lung tumors; roughly 5 had oligometastatic NSCLC following surgical resection of the primary tumor. In every patient, SBRT was given without any concurrent therapy. The cohort included about a dozen men and roughly six women, with a median age of roughly 74 years and a range of roughly 53 to 90 years. Squamous cell carcinoma histology was identified in more than 5 patients, and adenocarcinoma histology was identified in about a dozen patients. The study took one blood sample before SBRT and one after SBRT from each of roughly 20 patients and sequenced all 40 or so samples. The study profiled peripheral blood TCR beta repertoires from stage I NSCLC patients before and after stereotactic body radiotherapy and related them to distant failure. All patients were considered medically inoperable, owing to comorbidities in approximately twelve and refusal of surgery in about seven. After SBRT, distant metastases developed in about 20% of the 19 patients at a median of approximately 7 months, while the remaining 15 patients had no significant progression. Using image-guided IMRT or VMAT, SBRT was delivered in 3 to 5 fractions at a biologically effective dose of at least 100 Gy.

The investigation overall reported the following: Post-SBRT Shannon entropy and its change from baseline were lower in patients who developed distant metastases; baseline Shannon entropy was not associated with metastases. No determination of tumor specificity was made for expanded TCR clones. TRBV and TRBJ usage frequencies reportedly varied with metastasis status, involving two V genes at baseline and fewer than 10 V and two J genes after SBRT. The small cohort and short follow-up limited the study, so independent validation of the findings is needed. After SBRT, the count of unique TCR clones dropped from a median of around 10,000 beforehand to about 7,200 afterward (Wilcoxon paired P=0.011). No adjustment for multiple comparisons was applied to any of the reported P values.

This clonotype is a singleton in its sample. This receptor's antigen is unknown. A far larger clone differs by one base, so this is likely a read error. All patients had node-negative disease on CT and PET/CT, and none had a history of other malignancies or prior chemotherapy or radiotherapy. At each of two time points, roughly 6.5 milliliters of peripheral venous blood were collected in EDTA tubes. Ficoll-Paque Plus density-gradient centrifugation was used to isolate PBMCs. Immediately after collection, samples were stored at -80 degrees C until analysis. CDR1 and CDR2 are read off the germline V gene as MRHNA and SNTAGT. Trimming at the junction amounts to 6 bases on V and 9 bases on J, and the germline ends lie 21 bases apart. From cysteine to phenylalanine, the CDR3 is 15 amino acids long. Here the CDR3 DNA is all that survives: 45 bases in frame from base 1. The TCR beta CDR3 region was amplified from genomic DNA by two rounds of multiplex PCR. In the first PCR round, primers specific to each TRBV and TRBJ gene were used, and the primer sequences were filed in Chinese patent CN105087789A. Universal primers were used in the second round of PCR. The Roche High Pure PCR Template Preparation Kit was used to extract genomic DNA from frozen PBMCs. Paired-end sequencing with 151 bp reads was performed on the libraries using an Illumina HiSeq 3000. Regarding the original processing steps: CutAdapt was used to remove raw reads lacking the multiplex PCR primer sequences. High-quality paired reads were merged into contigs with PEAR. TRB V, D and J gene segments were assigned to each contig with MiXCR by alignment to reference sequences. To remove sequencing errors, CDR3 sequences were clustered according to base quality and sequence similarity. Diversity was measured as Shannon entropy normalized by the natural log of productive TCR sequence number. To get clonality, Shannon entropy was divided by the natural log of the number of unique clonotypes, and that result was subtracted from one. The Youden index of ROC curves was used to select progression-free survival cut-offs for repertoire metrics, and analyses were performed in R 3.5.3. TCRdb trimmed the raw reads at Q25, called clones with MiXCR and kept productive beta chains. Every entry covers one CDR3 protein and lists the most common genes and DNA from its rows. The V and J calls, along with clone size, are taken from TCRdb and not from the paper's own processing. The sample contains some 36,000 distinct CDR3 sequences, 24% of them found a single time. Around a quarter of the sample lies in the top ten.

Rearrangement joined TRBV6-4 to TRBJ2-1; a tentative D match to TRBD2 spans 7 bases. Sequences were derived from PBMCs, sampled before or after stereotactic body radiation therapy (not recorded which). The receptor comes from a donor aged 50 or older with non-small cell lung cancer. The CDR3 in this case is CASRYGEGGPFEQFF. The DNA sequence is as follows: TGTGCCAGCAGATACGGGGAGGGGGGGCCTTTTGAGCAGTTCTTC.